This entry describes one T cell receptor beta chain. Its antigen is unidentified. These donors, healthy bone marrow donors, were studied. Germline CDR1 is SGHRS and CDR2 is YFSETQ. The V end lost 0 bases, the J end lost 3 bases, and 12 bases lay between the germline ends. The CDR3 contains 15 residues. This specimen belongs to a study of cytomegalovirus exposure and HLA in healthy donors. Whole-study context: In terms of ancestry, the Caucasian-associated cluster contained roughly 81% of the roughly 400 genotyped donors. Overall study findings and caveats: Per a later analysis, HLA-associated TCR beta chains showed more clonal expansion than other, equally common TCR beta chains. What a later analysis showed was that several of the most significant clusters appeared linked to common viral pathogens.

PCR involved 60 Vbeta and 13 Jbeta primers. The protocol was immunoSEQ multiplex PCR, while the TCRdb copy is restricted to in-frame clones and leaves out a portion. This table has fewer than 85,000 clones, 60% to 85% appearing once. This TCR was recovered from a male donor in good health and CMV-seropositive. The chain is built from TRBV5-1 and TRBJ2-5; D perhaps matches TRBD2 (6 bases). The sequencing input was PBMCs. As DNA, the CDR3 is TGCGCCAGCAGCTTGGCCGCAGGGACTGAAGAGACCCAGTACTTC. It is translated as CASSLAAGTEETQYF.